The 19 T cell receptor beta chains below come from one sample, sequenced in a study of T cell clonality in common variable immunodeficiency. Profiled with immunoSEQ multiplex PCR; TCRdb holds only in-frame clones, not every one. Reported are about 40,000 clones, none seen only once; the ten largest carry over 1.1%. Sequenced material: peripheral blood mononuclear cells. These receptors all stem from a person between 18 and 70 years old in good health.

This clone was counted ten times or more. The read ends 3 residues shy of where the CDR3 ends; the end is completed using the germline J gene. The chain has TRBV7-9 and TRBJ2-7, with TRBD2 matching 10 bases. Germline V gene data show CDR1 as SEHNR and CDR2 as FQNEAQ (reference sequence). Trimming cost V 5 bases and J 5 bases; bases outside gene matches: 6. CDR3 size: 14 residues. This CDR3 reads CASSQGLAINEQYF. CDR3 DNA (partial): TGTGCCAGCAGCCAGGGACTAGCGATCAACGAG.

About this clone itself: The read ends 3 residues early relative to the CDR3; the germline J gene fills the gap. The chain is built from TRBV5-1 and TRBJ2-3; 9 nucleotides match TRBD2. This CDR3 has 13 amino acids. CDR1 is SGHRS and CDR2 is YFSETQ in the germline V gene. CDR3: CASGGGGLLTQYF. The CDR3 bases that were read are TGCGCCAGCGGCGGGGGGGGGCTGCTAACG.

In this sample, this clone turned up many times. The read falls 3 residues short of the CDR3 end, and the missing part is taken from the germline J gene. The V gene is TRBV5-4, the J gene TRBJ1-1, with D maybe TRBD1 (6 bases). From germline, CDR1 is SGHNT and CDR2 YYREEE (reference sequence). This CDR3 comprises 13 residues. V lost 4 bases and J lost 5, with 12 bases in between. The CDR3 bases that were read are TGTGCCAGCAGCCTTCCCACAGGGACTGAA. Amino acid sequence: CASSLPTGTE. The CDR3 reads in full as CASSLPTGTEAFF.

This clone was seen many times. The CDR3 extends 3 residues past the end of the read, so its final part is completed from the germline J gene. The chain uses TRBV5-4 and TRBJ1-1; 9 positions agree with TRBD1. The CDR3 has 14 amino acids. V dropped 0 bases and J dropped 4; count of bases not matched to a gene: 1. The germline CDR1 and CDR2 sequences are SGHNT and YYREEE (reference sequence). The CDR3 sequence is CASSLETGGTEAFF. The CDR3 DNA, read in part, is TGTGCCAGCAGCTTGGAGACAGGGGGCACTGAA.

This clone came up many times. Read coverage stops 3 residues before the CDR3 terminus; the germline J gene supplies the remainder. The rearrangement joins TRBV18 to TRBJ2-5; maybe TRBD2 (6 bases). The germline V and J ends were trimmed by 1 base and 4 bases, with 13 bases remaining between them. The V gene's germline CDR1 is KGHSH and CDR2 LQKENI. There are 15 residues in the CDR3. This CDR3 is CASSPRVLASETQYF. Partial CDR3 DNA: TGTGCCAGCTCACCACGGGTACTAGCTTCAGAGACC.

This clone was recorded many times. The read ends 3 residues shy of where the CDR3 ends; the end is completed using the germline J gene. The chain couples TRBV3-1 (or the pseudogene TRBV3-2) to TRBJ1-4; D gene ambiguous. CDR3 length: 15 residues. The germline CDR1 and CDR2 sequences are LGHDT and YNNKEL (reference sequence). V was clipped by 1 base and J by 4 bases, with 10 bases between them. CDR3 DNA (partial): TGTGCCAGCAGCCAAGGGGTGGGCCTTAATGAAAAA. It encodes CASSQGVGLNEK. The full CDR3 protein is CASSQGVGLNEKLFF.

This clone was detected many times. The read ends 3 residues early relative to the CDR3; the germline J gene fills the gap. This rearrangement joins TRBV19 to TRBJ1-5; D possibly corresponds to TRBD1 (5 bases). Germline CDR1 and CDR2: LNHDA and SQIVND (reference sequence). The CDR3 has 16 residues. V lost 7 bases, J lost 0 bases, and 16 bases lay in between. Partial CDR3 DNA: TGTGCCAGTACCCAGGGAGGGCCCTATAGCAATCAGCCC. It specifies CASTQGGPYSNQP. The entire CDR3 protein reads CASTQGGPYSNQPQHF.

In this sample, this clone turned up many times. The CDR3 goes on 3 residues after the read ends, and that part is filled in from the germline J gene. The chain combines TRBV20-1 with TRBJ2-1, with a tentative D call TRBD1 (6 bases). The CDR3 runs to 16 residues. The V gene lost 0 bases and the J gene lost 3 bases, with 15 bases spanning the gap. Germline V gene lookup returns CDR1 DFQATT and CDR2 SNEGSKA (reference sequence). The CDR3 bases that were read are TGCAGTGCTAGAGAGACAAGAGGGGGTGACTACAATGAG. Its translation: CSARETRGGDYNE. The entire CDR3 reads CSARETRGGDYNEQFF.

This clone was observed many times. Coverage ceases 3 residues before the CDR3 finishes, and the germline J gene fills in the end. The genes are TRBV20-1 and TRBJ2-5; 8 positions agree with TRBD2. Per germline, CDR1 DFQATT and CDR2 SNEGSKA (reference sequence). The CDR3 is 14 residues long. J gave up 4 bases and V 3 bases, and 7 bases lay outside the gene matches. Incomplete CDR3 DNA: TGCAGTGCTAGGGTCTCTAGCGGGTTAGAGACC. This codes for CSARVSSGLET. The CDR3 in its entirety is CSARVSSGLETQYF.

There are many counts of this clone. The read ends 3 residues before the CDR3 terminus; that terminus is restored from the germline J gene. V is TRBV19 and J is TRBJ2-1; 10 positions agree with TRBD1. V gave up 4 bases and J gave up 4 bases; unmatched junction bases: 1. Germline CDR1 LNHDA, CDR2 SQIVND (reference sequence). The CDR3 is made up of 14 amino acids. This CDR3 is CASSTGQGYNEQFF. The covered CDR3 bases are TGTGCCAGTAGTACGGGACAGGGGTACAATGAG.

This clone was counted at least ten times. The sequence runs out 3 residues before the end of the CDR3; the remainder is reconstructed from the germline J gene. This chain uses TRBV29-1 with TRBJ2-7; D is unclear. CDR1 is SQVTM, CDR2 ANQGSEA, per germline. This CDR3 comprises 13 residues. Trimming left V 4 bases short and J 0 bases short, with 10 bases between. CDR3 loop: CSVGRGSSYEQYF. The CDR3 DNA, read in part, is TGCAGCGTTGGCCGAGGCAGCTCCTACGAG.

This clone was seen at least ten times. Sequencing ends 3 residues short of the CDR3 end; the germline J gene provides the rest. This chain links TRBV7-9 with TRBJ2-7; 7 bases fit TRBD1. Germline CDR1 SEHNR, CDR2 FQNEAQ (reference sequence). V trimming: 4 bases; J trimming: 4 bases; junction bases outside the gene matches: 10. The length of the CDR3 is 15 residues. CDR3 bases read: TGTGCCAGCAGCTCCCTGGACAGGCCCTCTTACGAG. This codes for CASSSLDRPSYE. The CDR3 in its entirety is CASSSLDRPSYEQYF.

This clone was picked up many times. The read ends 3 residues before the CDR3 terminus; that terminus is restored from the germline J gene. This rearrangement joins TRBV4-2 to TRBJ2-2; D tentatively fits TRBD1 or TRBD2 (5 bases each). This CDR3 comprises 18 residues. Germline CDR1 and CDR2: LGHNA and YNFKEQ. Incomplete CDR3 DNA: TGTGCCAGCAGCCAAGATATTAGTGGGGAGCCTGGGGCCAACGTG. It is translated as CASSQDISGEPGANV. The complete CDR3 sequence is CASSQDISGEPGANVLFF.

The CDR3 loop reads CSADRGWETQYF. The CDR3 bases that were read are TGCAGTGCTGACAGGGGTTGGGAGACC. This chain connects TRBV20-1 to TRBJ2-5; 8 nucleotides align to TRBD1. The read halts 3 residues ahead of the CDR3 end, with the missing end drawn from the germline J gene. V was clipped by 5 bases and J by 5 bases; unmatched bases: 4. The CDR3 sequence is 12 residues long. CDR1 is DFQATT, CDR2 SNEGSKA, per germline (reference sequence).

This clone was seen repeatedly, ten times or more. CDR3 bases read: TGTGCCAGCAGTGAATCCCGACTAGCGGGAGGCGCCTACAATGAG. Its protein product is CASSESRLAGGAYNE. The full CDR3 protein reads CASSESRLAGGAYNEQFF. The chain links TRBV2 to TRBJ2-1; 13 bases map to TRBD2. The read stops 3 residues short of the end of the CDR3; the missing end is completed from the germline J gene. The CDR3 consists of 18 residues. The V segment lost 2 bases and the J segment 2 bases; nucleotides outside the gene matches: 6. CDR1 is SNHLY, CDR2 FYNNEI, per germline.

Ten or more counts support this clone. The CDR3 extends 3 residues past the end of the read, so its final part is completed from the germline J gene. The chain employs TRBV7-3 and TRBJ2-1; TRBD2 aligns across 10 bases. Germline CDR1 and CDR2: SGHTA and FQGTGA. J was trimmed by 5 bases and V by 2 bases; bases with no gene match: 3. The CDR3 totals 15 residues. The CDR3 spells CASSLQLAGNNEQFF. CDR3 DNA, as far as it was read: TGTGCCAGCAGCTTACAACTAGCGGGAAACAATGAG.

Many counts were recorded for this clone. The missing CDR3 end, 3 residues past where the read stops, is filled in from the germline J gene. This chain joins TRBV20-1 and TRBJ1-6; possibly TRBD1 for D (6 bases). The V end was cut by 6 bases, the J end by 4 bases, with 16 bases between. This CDR3 has 15 residues. Germline CDR1 DFQATT, CDR2 SNEGSKA (reference sequence). The CDR3: CSARGGPLYNSPLHF. The DNA read from the CDR3 is TGCAGTGCCAGGGGAGGTCCCCTTTATAATTCACCC.

This clone was picked up many times. The read gets to within 3 residues of the CDR3 end, and the germline J gene fills in the rest. The chain joins TRBV5-1 to TRBJ1-2; D is undetermined. CDR1 and CDR2 from the germline V gene are SGHRS and YFSETQ. Trimming removed 0 bases at V and 4 bases at J, with 13 bases between. CDR3 length: 15 amino acids. The sequenced part of the CDR3 DNA is TGCGCCAGCAGCTTGGGGCAGCCAGGTAGCTATGGC. It translates to CASSLGQPGSYG. The full CDR3 is CASSLGQPGSYGYTF.

This clone has ten or more counts. The part of the CDR3 DNA that was read is TGTGCCAGCAGGCCAAGGGTCACCGGGGAG. This codes for CASRPRVTGE. The CDR3 in its entirety is CASRPRVTGELFF. V and J are TRBV7-3 and TRBJ2-2; D remains unclear. The sequence runs out 3 residues before the end of the CDR3; the remainder is reconstructed from the germline J gene. CDR1 and CDR2 from the germline V gene are SGHTA and FQGTGA. This CDR3 is built from 13 residues. Trimming stripped 6 bases from V and 4 bases from J, with 9 bases between.